This T cell receptor (beta chain) was recovered during a study of blood T cell repertoires in COVID-19 (dated by TCRdb to the early 2020s). Background on the whole study: The collaborator samples originated in the United States, Italy and Spain and spanned the acute and convalescent phases of COVID-19. Samples came from the ongoing ImmuneRACE study (first 160 participants) plus 1,254 subjects from 6 global collaborators. The dataset comprised deeply sampled blood TCRbeta repertoires from subjects exposed to, actively infected with, or recovered from COVID-19. The prospective study material was composed of cDNA or gDNA derived from T cells, B-cell-depleted T cells, or PBMCs. HLA class I and class II types, where available, came from metadata supplied by the sample provider rather than from assay-based typing. The repertoires were released in a freely available public database intended as a resource for research on the immune response to SARS-CoV-2. Nearly every sample came with metadata listing a de-identified subject ID, COVID-19 status, age in years and sex.

The paper's findings and limits, for the study overall: Clinical and demographic metadata were provided uncurated, with the amount varying by source and participant.

The CDR1 and CDR2 encoded by the germline V gene (reference sequence) are SGHKS and YYEKEE. V and J are truncated by 4 bases and 5 bases respectively, leaving an intervening sequence of 10 bases. Its CDR3 holds 13 amino acids, cysteine through phenylalanine. Only the CDR3 DNA stays, 39 bases, in frame from base 1. TCRbeta CDR3 regions were amplified from genomic DNA by means of the immunoSEQ Assay, a bias-controlled multiplex PCR. On the authors' methods: Nucleated cell counts per sample were estimated from amplification of reference gene primers within the assay. Sequence reads were collapsed and filtered to measure the absolute abundance of every unique TCRbeta CDR3 rearrangement. For each sample, productive Simpson clonality was calculated as the square root of Simpson's diversity index across productive rearrangements. What TCRdb holds here is the immuneACCESS table cut down to in-frame rearrangements. Part of the clones is not present; checked against another copy, under half of the missing clones reflect an unresolved V gene, and the others are unexplained. Clone size and V and J calls were adopted from that table, with D and trimming inferred from the DNA. Counted in this sample were 150,000 to 200,000 clones; roughly 80% of them appeared once. The ten largest clones capture roughly 1.9% of the sample.

As for this clone: No antigen is known for it. Base qualities are not recorded, but no much larger clone differs from it by a single base.

Whole blood was collected in K2EDTA tubes by collaborating institutions according to the institutions' own protocols. For TCRbeta analysis, collaborator samples were shipped as frozen whole blood, as isolated PBMCs, or as DNA extracted from either sample type. The origin of this receptor is a woman at least 80 years old with acute or convalescent COVID-19. The chain is assembled from TRBV5-5 and TRBJ1-5, with TRBD1 tentatively as D gene (5 bases match). Specimen: peripheral blood. For the CDR3, the sequence is CASSPTTDQPQHF. The nucleotides are TGTGCCAGCAGCCCGACGACAGATCAGCCCCAGCATTTT.